This TCR beta chain was captured by sequencing in a study of cytomegalovirus exposure and HLA in healthy donors. As to this clone: Its antigen is undetermined.

Vbeta (60) and Jbeta (13) primers were used in the PCR. Repertoires were generated with immunoSEQ multiplex PCR, while TCRdb's copy carries only in-frame clones and drops some. The sample carries 100,000 to 150,000 clones, approximately 80% recorded once. General study findings and limits: When a later analysis was performed, an Asian-associated ancestry cluster reportedly had fewer N-insertions than the 666-donor mean.

Nominally healthy donors were sampled, though unrecorded immune exposures were likely. The CDR3 extends over 13 amino acids. The germline V gene has CDR1 MNHNY and CDR2 SVGAGI (reference sequence). The germline V and J ends were trimmed by 6 bases and 4 bases, with 13 bases remaining between them. The chain couples TRBV6-6 to TRBJ2-7; D perhaps matches TRBD1 (6 bases). This clonotype was obtained from a man aged 35-49 years in good health and CMV-seronegative. Sequenced sample: PBMCs. In nucleotides, the CDR3 is TGTGCCAGCAGGGCGACAGGAATGTACGAGCAGTACTTC. It translates to CASRATGMYEQYF.